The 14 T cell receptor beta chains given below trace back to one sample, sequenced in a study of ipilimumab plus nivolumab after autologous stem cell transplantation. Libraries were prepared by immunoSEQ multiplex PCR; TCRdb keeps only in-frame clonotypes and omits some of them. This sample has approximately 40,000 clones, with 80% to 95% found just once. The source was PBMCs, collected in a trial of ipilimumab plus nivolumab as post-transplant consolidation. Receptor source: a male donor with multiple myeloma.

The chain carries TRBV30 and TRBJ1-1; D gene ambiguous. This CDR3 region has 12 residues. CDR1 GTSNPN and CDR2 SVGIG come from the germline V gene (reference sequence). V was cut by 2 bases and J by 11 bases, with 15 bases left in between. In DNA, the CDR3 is TGTGCCTGGAGTCCCGACTCTCTTCGGGCTTTCTTT. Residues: CAWSPDSLRAFF.

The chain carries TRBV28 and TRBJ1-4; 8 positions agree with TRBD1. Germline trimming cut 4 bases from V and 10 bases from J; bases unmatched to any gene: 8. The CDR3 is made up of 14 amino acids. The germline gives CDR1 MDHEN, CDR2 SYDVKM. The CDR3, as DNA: TGTGCCAGCAGTTCCTTGGACAGGGTTGCAAAACTGTTTTTT. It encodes CASSSLDRVAKLFF. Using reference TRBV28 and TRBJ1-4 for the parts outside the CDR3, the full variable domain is DVKVTQSSRYLVKRTGEKVFLECVQDMDHENMFWYRQDPGLGLRLIYFSYDVKMKEKGDIPEGYSVSREKKERFSLILESASTNQTSMYLCASSSLDRVAKLFFGSGTQLSVL.

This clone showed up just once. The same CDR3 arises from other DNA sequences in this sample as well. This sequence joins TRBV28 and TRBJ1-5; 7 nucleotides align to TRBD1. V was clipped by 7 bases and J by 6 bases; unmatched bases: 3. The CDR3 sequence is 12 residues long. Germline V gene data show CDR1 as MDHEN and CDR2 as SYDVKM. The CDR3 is CASNDRVQPQHF. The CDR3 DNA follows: TGTGCCAGCAACGACAGGGTTCAGCCCCAGCATTTT. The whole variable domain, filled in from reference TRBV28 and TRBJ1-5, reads DVKVTQSSRYLVKRTGEKVFLECVQDMDHENMFWYRQDPGLGLRLIYFSYDVKMKEKGDIPEGYSVSREKKERFSLILESASTNQTSMYLCASNDRVQPQHFGDGTRLSIL.

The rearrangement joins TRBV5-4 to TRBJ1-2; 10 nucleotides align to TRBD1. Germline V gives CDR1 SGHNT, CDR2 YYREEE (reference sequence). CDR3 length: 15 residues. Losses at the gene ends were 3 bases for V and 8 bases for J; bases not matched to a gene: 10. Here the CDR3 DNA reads TGTGCCAGCAGCTCGCCTTTAAGGGACAGGGGCGGCTACACCTTC. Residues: CASSSPLRDRGGYTF.

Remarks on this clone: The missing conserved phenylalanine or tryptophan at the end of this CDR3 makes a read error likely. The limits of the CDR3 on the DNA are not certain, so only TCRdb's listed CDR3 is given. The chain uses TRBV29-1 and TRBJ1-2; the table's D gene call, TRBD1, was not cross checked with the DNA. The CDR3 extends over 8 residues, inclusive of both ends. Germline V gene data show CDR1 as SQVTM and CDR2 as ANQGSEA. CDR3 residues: CSGHRGGL.

The CDR3 DNA is TGTGCCAGCAGCCCGGACAGGACCGGGGAGCTGTTTTTT. Translation: CASSPDRTGELFF. The V and J genes are TRBV11-2 and TRBJ2-2, with TRBD1 matching 7 bases. There are 13 residues in the CDR3. The J segment lost 5 bases and the V segment lost 5 bases, leaving 2 bases of the junction unmatched. CDR1 and CDR2 from the germline V gene are SGHAT and FQNNGV.

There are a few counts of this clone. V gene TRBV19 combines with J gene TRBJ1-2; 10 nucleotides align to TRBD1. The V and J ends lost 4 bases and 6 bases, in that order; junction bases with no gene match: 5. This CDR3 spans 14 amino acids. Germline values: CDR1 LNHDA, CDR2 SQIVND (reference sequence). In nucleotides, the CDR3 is TGTGCCAGTAGTAACTCCGGGACAGGGGATGGCTACACCTTC. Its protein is CASSNSGTGDGYTF.

Here the CDR3 reads CASSFPGLSGNTIYF. The CDR3 DNA reads TGTGCCAGCAGTTTCCCAGGCCTTTCTGGAAACACCATATATTTT. The gene calls are TRBV28 and TRBJ1-3; unclear D gene. Germline V gene sequence: CDR1 MDHEN, CDR2 SYDVKM. This CDR3 comprises 15 residues. V was pared by 3 bases and J by 1 base, with 10 bases between.

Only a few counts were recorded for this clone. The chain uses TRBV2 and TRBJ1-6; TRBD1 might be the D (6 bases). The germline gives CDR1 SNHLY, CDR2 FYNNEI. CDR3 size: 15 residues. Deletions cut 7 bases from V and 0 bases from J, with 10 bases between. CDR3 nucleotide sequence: TGTGCCAGCAAATCGGACAGCTCCTATAATTCACCCCTCCACTTT. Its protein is CASKSDSSYNSPLHF.

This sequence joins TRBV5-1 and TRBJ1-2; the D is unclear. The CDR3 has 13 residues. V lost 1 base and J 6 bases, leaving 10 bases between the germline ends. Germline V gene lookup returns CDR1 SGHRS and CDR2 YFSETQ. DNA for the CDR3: TGCGCCAGCAGCTTGCCCAGTTCGGATGGCTACACCTTC. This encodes CASSLPSSDGYTF.

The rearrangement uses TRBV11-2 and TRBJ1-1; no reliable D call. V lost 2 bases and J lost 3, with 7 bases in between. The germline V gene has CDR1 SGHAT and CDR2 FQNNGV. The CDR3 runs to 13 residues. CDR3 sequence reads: CASSLTLDTEAFF. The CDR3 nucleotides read TGTGCCAGCAGCTTAACATTGGACACTGAAGCTTTCTTT. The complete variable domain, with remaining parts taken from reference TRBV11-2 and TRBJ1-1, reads EAGVAQSPRYKIIEKRQSVAFWCNPISGHATLYWYQQILGQGPKLLIQFQNNGVVDDSQLPKDRFSAERLKGVDSTLKIQPAKLEDSAVYLCASSLTLDTEAFFGQGTRLTVV.

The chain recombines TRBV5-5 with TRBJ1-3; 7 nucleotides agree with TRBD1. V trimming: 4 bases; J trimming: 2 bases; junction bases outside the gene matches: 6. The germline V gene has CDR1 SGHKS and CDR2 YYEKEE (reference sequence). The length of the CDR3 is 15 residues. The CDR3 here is CASSLYGTAGNTIYF. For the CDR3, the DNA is TGTGCCAGCAGCCTCTACGGGACAGCTGGAAACACCATATATTTT.

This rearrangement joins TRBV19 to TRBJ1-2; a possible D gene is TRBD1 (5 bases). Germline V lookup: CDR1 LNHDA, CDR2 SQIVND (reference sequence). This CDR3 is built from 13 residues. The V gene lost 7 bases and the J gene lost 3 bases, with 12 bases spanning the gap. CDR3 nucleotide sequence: TGTGCCAGTAAGTCACGGGGGTACTATGGCTACACCTTC. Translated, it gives CASKSRGYYGYTF.

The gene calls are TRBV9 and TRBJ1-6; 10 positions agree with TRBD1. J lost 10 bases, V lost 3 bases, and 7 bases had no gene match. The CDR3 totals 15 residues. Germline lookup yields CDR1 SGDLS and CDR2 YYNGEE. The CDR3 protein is CASSERQGAWSPLHF. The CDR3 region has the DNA TGTGCCAGCAGCGAAAGACAGGGGGCCTGGTCACCCCTCCACTTT.